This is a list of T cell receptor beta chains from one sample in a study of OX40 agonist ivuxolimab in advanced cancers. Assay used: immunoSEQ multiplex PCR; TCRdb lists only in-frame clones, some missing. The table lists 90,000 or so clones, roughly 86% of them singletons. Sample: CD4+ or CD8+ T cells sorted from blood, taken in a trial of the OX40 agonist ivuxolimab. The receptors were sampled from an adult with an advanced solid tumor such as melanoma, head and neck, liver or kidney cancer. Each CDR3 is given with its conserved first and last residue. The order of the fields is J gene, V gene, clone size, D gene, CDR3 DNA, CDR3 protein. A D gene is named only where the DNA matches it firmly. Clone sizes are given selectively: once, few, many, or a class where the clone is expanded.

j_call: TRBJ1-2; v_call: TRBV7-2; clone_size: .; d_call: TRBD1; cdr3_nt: TGTGCCAGCAGCTTAGGCGGGACAGGGACTTATGGCTACACCTTC; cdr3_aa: CASSLGGTGTYGYTF
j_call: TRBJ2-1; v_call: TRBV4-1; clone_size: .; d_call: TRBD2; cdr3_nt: TGCGCCAGCAGGGATAGCGGGAGGGTTACGGATGAGCAGTTCTTC; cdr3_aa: CASRDSGRVTDEQFF
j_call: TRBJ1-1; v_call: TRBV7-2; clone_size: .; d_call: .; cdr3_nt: TGTGCCAGCAGCCCTCTCAGGAGGACTGAAGCTTTCTTT; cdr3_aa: CASSPLRRTEAFF
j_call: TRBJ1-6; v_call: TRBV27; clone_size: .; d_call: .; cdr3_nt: TGTGCCAGCAGTTTAAGATTCACATTATATAATTCACCCCTCCACTTT; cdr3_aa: CASSLRFTLYNSPLHF
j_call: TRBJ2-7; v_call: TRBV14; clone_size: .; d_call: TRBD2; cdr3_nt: TGTGCCAGCAGCTTCCGACTAGCCCCATACGAGCAGTACTTC; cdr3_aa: CASSFRLAPYEQYF
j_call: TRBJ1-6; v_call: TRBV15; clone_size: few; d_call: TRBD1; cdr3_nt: TGTGCCACCAGCAGAGGGGTCCATGGGACAGGGGGTTATAATTCACCCCTCCACTTT; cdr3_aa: CATSRGVHGTGGYNSPLHF
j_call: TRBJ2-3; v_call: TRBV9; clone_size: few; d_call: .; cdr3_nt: TGTGCCAGCAGCGTAGTGGGCGGCGGGGATACGCAGTATTTT; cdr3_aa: CASSVVGGGDTQYF
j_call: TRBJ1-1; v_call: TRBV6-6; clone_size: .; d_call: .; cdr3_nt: TGTGCCAGCATTCAGAACACTGAAGCTTTCTTT; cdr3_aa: CASIQNTEAFF
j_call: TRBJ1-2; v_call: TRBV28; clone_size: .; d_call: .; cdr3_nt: TGTGCCAGCAGCTTAGGACAGCTTTATGGCTACACCTTC; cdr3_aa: CASSLGQLYGYTF
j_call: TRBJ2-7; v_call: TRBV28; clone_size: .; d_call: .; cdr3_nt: TGTGCCAGCAGTTTAGGAGGGGCGAGGGCCTACGAGCAGTACTTC; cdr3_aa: CASSLGGARAYEQYF
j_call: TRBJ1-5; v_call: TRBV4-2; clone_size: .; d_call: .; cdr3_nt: TGTGCCAGCAGCCAACTTGATAATCAGCCCCAGCATTTT; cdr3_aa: CASSQLDNQPQHF
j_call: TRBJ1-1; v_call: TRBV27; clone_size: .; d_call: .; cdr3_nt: TGTGCCTGTCGAGGGGTCTTGAACACTGAAGCTTTCTTT; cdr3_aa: CACRGVLNTEAFF
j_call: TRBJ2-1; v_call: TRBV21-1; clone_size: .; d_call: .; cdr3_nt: TGTGCCAGCAGCAAAGTGACACTAGCGGGAGAGTGGAGGGAGCAGTTCTTC; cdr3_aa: CASSKVTLAGEWREQFF
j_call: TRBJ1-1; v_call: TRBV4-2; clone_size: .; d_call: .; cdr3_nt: TGTGCCAGCAGCCAAGATGGGGGAGGGGTTACTGAAGCTTTCTTT; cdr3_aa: CASSQDGGGVTEAFF
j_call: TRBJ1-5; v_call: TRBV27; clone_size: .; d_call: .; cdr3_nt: TGTGCCAGCAGAGTTTGGTCACAGGGAATCAATCAGCCCCAGCATTTT; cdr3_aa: CASRVWSQGINQPQHF
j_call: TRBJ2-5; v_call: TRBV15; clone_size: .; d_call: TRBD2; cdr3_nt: TGTGCCACCAGCAGAGACGGGACTAGTAAAGAGACCCAGTACTTC; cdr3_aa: CATSRDGTSKETQYF
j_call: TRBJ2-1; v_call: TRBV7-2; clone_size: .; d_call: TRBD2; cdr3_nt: TGTGCCAGCAGCTCCTCAGGACTAGCGGGAGGTGGAAATGAGCAGTTCTTC; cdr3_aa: CASSSSGLAGGGNEQFF
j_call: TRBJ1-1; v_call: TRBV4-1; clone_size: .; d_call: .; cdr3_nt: TGCGCCAGCACCCAGACAGTCGAAAACACTGAAGCTTTCTTT; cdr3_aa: CASTQTVENTEAFF
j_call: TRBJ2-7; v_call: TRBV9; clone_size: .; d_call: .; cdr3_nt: TGTGCCAGCAGCGTAGAGGGGATTCCAGCGGCCGAGCAGTACTTC; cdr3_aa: CASSVEGIPAAEQYF
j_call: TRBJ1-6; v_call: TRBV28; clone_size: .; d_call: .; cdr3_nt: TGTGCCAGCGGAGACAGCGTGTTGTCACCCCTCCACTTT; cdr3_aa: CASGDSVLSPLHF
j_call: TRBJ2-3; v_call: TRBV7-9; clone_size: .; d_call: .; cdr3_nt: TGTGCCAGCAGCTTAGGCGAGGTGGCCGCAGATACGCAGTATTTT; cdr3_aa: CASSLGEVAADTQYF
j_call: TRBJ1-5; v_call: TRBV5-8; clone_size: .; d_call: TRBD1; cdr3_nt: TGTGCCAGCAGCTCCGGACTCCGGGACAGGGGTCAGCCCCAGCATTTT; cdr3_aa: CASSSGLRDRGQPQHF
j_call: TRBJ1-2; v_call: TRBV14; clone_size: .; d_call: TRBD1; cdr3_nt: TGTGCCAGCAGCCCCGGGACAGGGAGGTCCGGCTACACCTTC; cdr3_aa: CASSPGTGRSGYTF
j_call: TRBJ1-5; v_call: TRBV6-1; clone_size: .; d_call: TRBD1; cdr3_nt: TGTGCCAGCAGTCTCCAGGGGGCAAACAATCAGCCCCAGCATTTT; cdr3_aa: CASSLQGANNQPQHF
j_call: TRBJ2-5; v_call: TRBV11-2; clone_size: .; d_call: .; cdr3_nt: TGTGCCAGCAGCGAAGGAGTGAAGGGCCGAGAGACCCAGTACTTC; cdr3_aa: CASSEGVKGRETQYF
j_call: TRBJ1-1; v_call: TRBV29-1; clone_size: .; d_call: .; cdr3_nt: TGCAGCCCAGAGCAGGGGAGGTCCACTGAAGCTTTCTTT; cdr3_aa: CSPEQGRSTEAFF
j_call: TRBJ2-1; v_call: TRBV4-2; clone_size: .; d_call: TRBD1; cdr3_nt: TGTGCCAGCAGCCAAGCGGGTTCGGGACAGGGCTTTCAGTTCTTC; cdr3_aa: CASSQAGSGQGFQFF
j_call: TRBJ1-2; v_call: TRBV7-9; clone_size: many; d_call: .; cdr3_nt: TGTGCCAGCAGCTTATTGGGGCGGGACTTGTGCTACACCTTC; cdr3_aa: CASSLLGRDLCYTF